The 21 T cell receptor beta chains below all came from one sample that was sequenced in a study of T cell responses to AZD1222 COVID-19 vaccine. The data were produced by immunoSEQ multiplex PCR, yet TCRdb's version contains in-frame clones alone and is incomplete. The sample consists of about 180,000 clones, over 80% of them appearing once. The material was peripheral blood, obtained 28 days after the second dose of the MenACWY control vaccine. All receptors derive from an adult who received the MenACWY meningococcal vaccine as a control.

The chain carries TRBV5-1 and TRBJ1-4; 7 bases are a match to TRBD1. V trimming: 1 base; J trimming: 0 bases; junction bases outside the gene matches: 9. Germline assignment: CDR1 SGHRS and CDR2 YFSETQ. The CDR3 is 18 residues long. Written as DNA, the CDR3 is TGCGCCAGCAGCTTGTTTTTTAGACAGGGACCAACTAATGAAAAACTGTTTTTT. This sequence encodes CASSLFFRQGPTNEKLFF.

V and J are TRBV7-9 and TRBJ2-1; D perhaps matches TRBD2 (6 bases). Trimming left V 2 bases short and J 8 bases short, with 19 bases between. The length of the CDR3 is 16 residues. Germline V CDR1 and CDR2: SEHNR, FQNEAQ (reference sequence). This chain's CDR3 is CASSLLRLASGDEQFF. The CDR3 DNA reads TGTGCCAGCAGCTTATTACGGCTAGCTTCGGGGGATGAGCAGTTCTTC. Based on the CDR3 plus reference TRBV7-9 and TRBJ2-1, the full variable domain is DTGVSQNPRHKITKRGQNVTFRCDPISEHNRLYWYRQTLGQGPEFLTYFQNEAQLEKSRLLSDRFSAERPKGSFSTLEIQRTEQGDSAMYLCASSLLRLASGDEQFFGPGTRLTVL.

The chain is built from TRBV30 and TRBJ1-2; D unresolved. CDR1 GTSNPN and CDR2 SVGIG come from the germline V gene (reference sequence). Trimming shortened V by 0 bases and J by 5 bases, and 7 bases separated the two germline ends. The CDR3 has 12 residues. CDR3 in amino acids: CAWSVFGYGYTF. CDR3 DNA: TGTGCCTGGAGTGTCTTTGGTTATGGCTACACCTTC. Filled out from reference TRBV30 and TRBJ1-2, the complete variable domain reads SQTIHQWPATLVQPVGSPLSLECTVEGTSNPNLYWYRQAAGRGLQLLFYSVGIGQISSEVPQNLSASRPQDRQFILSSKKLLLSDSGFYLCAWSVFGYGYTFGSGTRLTVV.

The CDR3 protein is CASSQQGTRRGGYTF. As DNA, the CDR3 is TGTGCCAGTAGTCAACAGGGCACTCGACGGGGCGGCTACACCTTC. J is TRBJ1-2 and V is TRBV19; perhaps TRBD1 as D (6 bases). The V end lost 5 bases, the J end lost 8 bases, and 21 bases lay between the germline ends. This CDR3 contains 15 residues. CDR1 is LNHDA and CDR2 is SQIVND in the germline V gene (reference sequence).

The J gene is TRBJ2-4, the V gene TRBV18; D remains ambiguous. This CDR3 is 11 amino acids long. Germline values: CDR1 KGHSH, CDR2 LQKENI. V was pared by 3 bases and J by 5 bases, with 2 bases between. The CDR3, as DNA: TGTGCCAGCTCACCCGAAAACATTCAGTACTTC. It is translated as CASSPENIQYF.

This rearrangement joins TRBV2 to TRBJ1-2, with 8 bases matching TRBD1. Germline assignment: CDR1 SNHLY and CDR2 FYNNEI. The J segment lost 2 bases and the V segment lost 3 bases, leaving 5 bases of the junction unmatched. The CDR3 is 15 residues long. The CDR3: CASSEPGGWNYGYTF. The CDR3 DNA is TGTGCCAGCAGTGAGCCAGGGGGCTGGAACTATGGCTACACCTTC.

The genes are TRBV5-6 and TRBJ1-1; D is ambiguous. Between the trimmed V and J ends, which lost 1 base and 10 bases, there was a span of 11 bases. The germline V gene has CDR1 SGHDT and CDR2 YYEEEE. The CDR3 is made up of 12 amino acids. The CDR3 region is CASSLSKTSAFF. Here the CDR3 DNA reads TGTGCCAGCAGCTTGTCCAAAACGTCAGCTTTCTTT.

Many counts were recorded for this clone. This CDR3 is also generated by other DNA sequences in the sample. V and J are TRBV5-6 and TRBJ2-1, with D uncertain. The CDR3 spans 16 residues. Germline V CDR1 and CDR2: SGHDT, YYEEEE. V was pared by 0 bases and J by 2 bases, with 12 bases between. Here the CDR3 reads CASSLEVLPPYNEQFF. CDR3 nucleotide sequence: TGTGCCAGCAGCTTGGAGGTACTGCCGCCCTACAATGAGCAGTTCTTC.

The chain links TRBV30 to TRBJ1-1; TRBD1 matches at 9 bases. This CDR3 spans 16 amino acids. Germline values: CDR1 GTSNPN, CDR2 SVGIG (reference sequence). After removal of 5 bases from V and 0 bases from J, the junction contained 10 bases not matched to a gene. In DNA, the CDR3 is TGTGCCTGGCAGCGCCGGGACAGGGTAATGAACACTGAAGCTTTCTTT. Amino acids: CAWQRRDRVMNTEAFF. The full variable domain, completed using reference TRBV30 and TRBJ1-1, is SQTIHQWPATLVQPVGSPLSLECTVEGTSNPNLYWYRQAAGRGLQLLFYSVGIGQISSEVPQNLSASRPQDRQFILSSKKLLLSDSGFYLCAWQRRDRVMNTEAFFGQGTRLTVV.

The CDR3: CASSLETGGGLPGELFF. The CDR3, as DNA: TGTGCCAGCAGCTTGGAGACAGGCGGGGGACTGCCCGGGGAGCTGTTTTTT. The J gene is TRBJ2-2, the V gene TRBV7-6, with TRBD2 as a possible D gene (7 bases). Germline V CDR1 and CDR2: SGHVS, FNYEAQ. This CDR3 spans 17 amino acids. Trimming removed 3 bases from V and 6 bases from J, with 20 bases in between.

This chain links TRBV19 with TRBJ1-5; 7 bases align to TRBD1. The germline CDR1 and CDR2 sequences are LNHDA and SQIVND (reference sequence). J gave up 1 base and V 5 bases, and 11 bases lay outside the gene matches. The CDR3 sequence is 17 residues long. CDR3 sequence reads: CASSSQSRTGSNQPQHF. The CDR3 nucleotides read TGTGCCAGTAGTTCCCAGTCCCGGACAGGCAGCAATCAGCCCCAGCATTTT. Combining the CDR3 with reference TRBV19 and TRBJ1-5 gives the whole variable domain DGGITQSPKYLFRKEGQNVTLSCEQNLNHDAMYWYRQDPGQGLRLIYYSQIVNDFQKGDIAEGYSVSREKKESFPLTVTSAQKNPTAFYLCASSSQSRTGSNQPQHFGDGTRLSIL.

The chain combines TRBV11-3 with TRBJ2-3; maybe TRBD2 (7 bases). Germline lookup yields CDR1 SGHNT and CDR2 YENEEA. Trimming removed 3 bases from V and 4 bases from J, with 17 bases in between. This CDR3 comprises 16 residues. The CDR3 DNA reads TGTGCCAGCAGCTTGGTTGCCGGGGGGCAAGCAGATACGCAGTATTTT. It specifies CASSLVAGGQADTQYF. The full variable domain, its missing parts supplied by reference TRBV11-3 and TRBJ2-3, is EAGVVQSPRYKIIEKKQPVAFWCNPISGHNTLYWYLQNLGQGPELLIRYENEEAVDDSQLPKDRFSAERLKGVDSTLKIQPAELGDSAVYLCASSLVAGGQADTQYFGPGTRLTVL.

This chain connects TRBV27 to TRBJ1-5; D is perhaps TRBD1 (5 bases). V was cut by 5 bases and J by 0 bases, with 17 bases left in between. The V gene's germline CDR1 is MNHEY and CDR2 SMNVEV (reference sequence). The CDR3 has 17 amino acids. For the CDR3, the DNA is TGTGCCAGCAGTCTCCTCGGGGGACCTGCTAGCAATCAGCCCCAGCATTTT. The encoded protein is CASSLLGGPASNQPQHF.

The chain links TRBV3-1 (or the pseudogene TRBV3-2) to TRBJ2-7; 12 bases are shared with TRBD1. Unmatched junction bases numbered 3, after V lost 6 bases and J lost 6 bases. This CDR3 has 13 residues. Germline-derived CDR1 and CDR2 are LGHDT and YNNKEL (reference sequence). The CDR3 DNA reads TGTGCCAGCAGTAGGGACAGGGGGCGCGAGCAGTACTTC. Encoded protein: CASSRDRGREQYF.

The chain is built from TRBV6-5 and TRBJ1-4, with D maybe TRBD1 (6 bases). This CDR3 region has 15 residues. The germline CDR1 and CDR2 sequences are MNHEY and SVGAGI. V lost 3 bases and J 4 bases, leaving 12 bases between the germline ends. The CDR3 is CASSYAQGLNEKLFF. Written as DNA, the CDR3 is TGTGCCAGCAGTTATGCCCAGGGGCTTAATGAAAAACTGTTTTTT.

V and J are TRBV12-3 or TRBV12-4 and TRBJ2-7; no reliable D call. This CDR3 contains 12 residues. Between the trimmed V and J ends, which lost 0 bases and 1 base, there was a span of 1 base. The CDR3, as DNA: TGTGCCAGCAGTTTAGCGTCCTACGAGCAGTACTTC. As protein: CASSLASYEQYF.

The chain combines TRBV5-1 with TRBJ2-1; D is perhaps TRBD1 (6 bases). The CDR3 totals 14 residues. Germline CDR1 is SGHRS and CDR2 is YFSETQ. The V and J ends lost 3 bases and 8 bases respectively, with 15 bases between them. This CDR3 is CASSSQGFEDEQFF. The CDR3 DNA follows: TGCGCCAGCAGCTCACAGGGTTTTGAGGATGAGCAGTTCTTC.

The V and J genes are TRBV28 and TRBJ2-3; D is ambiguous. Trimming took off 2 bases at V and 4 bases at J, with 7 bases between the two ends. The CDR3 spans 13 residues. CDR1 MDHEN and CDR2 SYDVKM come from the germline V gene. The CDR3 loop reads CASSLGPSDTQYF. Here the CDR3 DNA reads TGTGCCAGCAGTTTAGGGCCCTCAGATACGCAGTATTTT.

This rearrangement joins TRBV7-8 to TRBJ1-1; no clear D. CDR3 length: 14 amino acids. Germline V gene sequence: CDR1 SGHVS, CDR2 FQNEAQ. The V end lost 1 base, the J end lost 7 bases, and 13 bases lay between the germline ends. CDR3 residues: CASSLVRINGEAFF. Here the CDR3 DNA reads TGTGCCAGCAGCTTAGTTAGGATCAACGGTGAAGCTTTCTTT. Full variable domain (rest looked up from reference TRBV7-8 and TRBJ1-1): GAGVSQSPRYKVAKRGQDVALRCDPISGHVSLFWYQQALGQGPEFLTYFQNEAQLDKSGLPSDRFFAERPEGSVSTLKIQRTQQEDSAVYLCASSLVRINGEAFFGQGTRLTVV.

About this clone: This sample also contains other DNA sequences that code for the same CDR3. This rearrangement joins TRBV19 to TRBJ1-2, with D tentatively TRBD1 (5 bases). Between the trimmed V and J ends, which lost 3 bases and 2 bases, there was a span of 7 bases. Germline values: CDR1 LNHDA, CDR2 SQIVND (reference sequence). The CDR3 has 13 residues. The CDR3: CASSIDSNYGYTF. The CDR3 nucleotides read TGTGCCAGTAGTATCGACAGCAACTATGGCTACACCTTC.

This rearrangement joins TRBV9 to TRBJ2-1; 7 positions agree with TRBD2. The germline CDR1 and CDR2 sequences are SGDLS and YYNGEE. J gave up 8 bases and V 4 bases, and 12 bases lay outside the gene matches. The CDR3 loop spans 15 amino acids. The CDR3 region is CASSYRQGGLDEQFF. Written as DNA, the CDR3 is TGTGCCAGCAGCTATAGGCAGGGAGGGTTAGATGAGCAGTTCTTC.